The 20 T cell receptor beta chains presented below share a single source sample, sequenced in a study of CD8 T cells in Susac syndrome. The RNA, about 0.45 to 1 ug, was put through reverse transcription using random hexamers. TCRdb redid the calling of the immunoSEQ multiplex PCR reads with MiXCR, one entry per CDR3 protein. The sample consists of 200,000 to 250,000 distinct CDR3 sequences, about 95% of them appearing once. The specimen was CD4+ T cells from PBMCs. The origin of the receptors is a human donor with multiple sclerosis.

The rearrangement links TRBV11-2 to TRBJ2-3, with 7 bases aligning to TRBD2. J lost 2 bases, V lost 3 bases, and 14 bases had no gene match. CDR3 length equals 18 residues. The V gene's germline CDR1 is SGHAT and CDR2 FQNNGV. The CDR3 protein is CASSLTGGLLHSTDTQYF. The CDR3 coding sequence is TGTGCCAGCAGCTTGACGGGGGGTCTCCTTCACTCCACAGATACGCAGTATTTT.

The gene calls are TRBV7-2 and TRBJ2-7; possible D gene TRBD2, 6 bases. Germline CDR1 and CDR2: SGHTA and FQGNSA. Trimming removed 5 bases at V and 3 bases at J, with 17 bases between. The CDR3 consists of 15 residues. The CDR3 loop is CASSPSGLRLYEQYF. The CDR3 DNA is TGTGCCAGCAGCCCAAGCGGACTAAGACTCTACGAGCAGTACTTC.

V gene TRBV30 combines with J gene TRBJ2-2; a possible D gene is TRBD1 (6 bases). Trimming shortened V by 3 bases and J by 2 bases, and 13 bases separated the two germline ends. The CDR3 runs 15 residues. The germline V gene encodes CDR1 GTSNPN and CDR2 SVGIG (reference sequence). CDR3 in DNA: TGTGCCTGGAGGAGGAGGACAGCCAACACCGGGGAGCTGTTTTTT. Translation gives CAWRRRTANTGELFF.

CDR3 residues: CAWVGSSYNSPLHF. The CDR3 region has the DNA TGTGCCTGGGTTGGGAGCTCCTATAATTCACCCCTCCACTTT. The chain couples TRBV30 to TRBJ1-6; no reliable D call. Germline V gene data show CDR1 as GTSNPN and CDR2 as SVGIG (reference sequence). V lost 5 bases, J lost 0 bases, and 8 bases lay in between. The CDR3 loop spans 14 amino acids. The variable domain in full, with the rest retrieved from reference TRBV30 and TRBJ1-6, is SQTIHQWPATLVQPVGSPLSLECTVEGTSNPNLYWYRQAAGRGLQLLFYSVGIGQISSEVPQNLSASRPQDRQFILSSKKLLLSDSGFYLCAWVGSSYNSPLHFGNGTRLTVT.

The chain uses TRBV12-3 or TRBV12-4 and TRBJ1-3; D unresolved. The CDR3 consists of 15 residues. Trimming stripped 3 bases from V and 0 bases from J, with 9 bases between. The CDR3 loop is CASSLRASSGNTIYF. CDR3 DNA: TGTGCCAGCAGTTTGAGAGCAAGCTCTGGAAACACCATATATTTT.

The chain is built from TRBV29-1 and TRBJ1-6; tentative D call: TRBD1 (5 bases). V lost 4 bases and J 7 bases, leaving 11 bases between the germline ends. The CDR3 runs 13 residues. Germline V lookup: CDR1 SQVTM, CDR2 ANQGSEA. The CDR3 sequence: CSVGEGRNSPLHF. DNA for the CDR3: TGCAGCGTTGGAGAGGGGCGAAATTCACCCCTCCACTTT. Full variable domain (outside the CDR3, taken from reference TRBV29-1 and TRBJ1-6): SAVISQKPSRDICQRGTSLTIQCQVDSQVTMMFWYRQQPGQSLTLIATANQGSEATYESGFVIDKFPISRPNLTFSTLTVSNMSPEDSSIYLCSVGEGRNSPLHFGNGTRLTVT.

The chain links TRBV24-1 to TRBJ2-3; 10 nucleotides line up with TRBD2. V dropped 4 bases and J dropped 1; count of bases not matched to a gene: 7. Germline V gene lookup returns CDR1 KGHDR and CDR2 SFDVKD. This CDR3 is built from 17 residues. This CDR3 reads CATSERAGGPGTDTQYF. The CDR3 DNA sequence: TGTGCCACCAGTGAAAGAGCGGGGGGGCCAGGCACAGATACGCAGTATTTT.

The chain joins TRBV7-9 to TRBJ1-6; 7 bases fit TRBD1. The germline gives CDR1 SEHNR, CDR2 FQNEAQ (reference sequence). This CDR3 region has 15 residues. Losses at the gene ends were 1 base for V and 5 bases for J; bases not matched to a gene: 2. CDR3 bases: TGTGCCAGCAGCTTAGGACAGGGTCATAATTCACCCCTCCACTTT. Residues: CASSLGQGHNSPLHF.

This clonotype has only one observation. The chain couples TRBV29-1 to TRBJ1-4, with 7 nucleotides matching TRBD1. The germline gives CDR1 SQVTM, CDR2 ANQGSEA. The ends lost 4 bases at V and 8 bases at J; junction bases unmatched: 7. The CDR3 extends over 13 amino acids. DNA for the CDR3: TGCAGCGTTGTGGTGACAGGGCGGGAAAAACTGTTTTTT. Protein: CSVVVTGREKLFF.

The rearrangement uses TRBV20-1 and TRBJ2-6; D unresolved. CDR1 is DFQATT and CDR2 is SNEGSKA in the germline V gene (reference sequence). The CDR3 extends over 13 amino acids. Trimming removed 5 bases at V and 4 bases at J, with 9 bases between. For the CDR3, the DNA is TGCAGTGCTCAGACAACCGGGGCCAACGTCCTGACTTTC. Protein product: CSAQTTGANVLTF.

V usage is TRBV30 and J usage is TRBJ2-3, with D perhaps matching TRBD1 or TRBD2 (6 bases each). The CDR3 has 14 amino acids. Trimming shortened V by 5 bases and J by 4 bases, and 16 bases separated the two germline ends. Per the germline V gene, CDR1 is GTSNPN and CDR2 is SVGIG (reference sequence). CDR3 DNA sequence: TGTGCCTGGGATCGTGGGGGGCAATCAGATACGCAGTATTTT. It translates to CAWDRGGQSDTQYF.

The CDR3 DNA sequence: TGTGCCAGAAGGTGGCGACTTCGCCAAGAGACCCAGTACTTC. It is translated as CARRWRLRQETQYF. The chain is built from TRBV3-1 and TRBJ2-5, with D unresolved. The ends were cut back, 9 bases at V and 1 base at J, with 15 bases in the middle. Germline V gene lookup returns CDR1 LGHDT and CDR2 YNNKEL (reference sequence). The CDR3 consists of 14 residues.

The chain combines TRBV20-1 with TRBJ1-3; 9 bases are a match to TRBD1. The CDR3 consists of 15 residues. CDR1 and CDR2 (germline): DFQATT, SNEGSKA (reference sequence). Losses at the gene ends were 5 bases for V and 7 bases for J; bases not matched to a gene: 12. This CDR3 reads CSAPGTGTFRNTIYF. CDR3 nucleotide sequence: TGCAGTGCTCCCGGGACAGGGACTTTCAGGAACACCATATATTTT.

The rearrangement uses TRBV12-3 or TRBV12-4 and TRBJ2-3; D could derive from TRBD1 or TRBD2 (5 bases each). The length of the CDR3 is 13 residues. V dropped 4 bases and J dropped 5 bases, with 10 bases sitting between them. The CDR3 DNA sequence: TGTGCCAGCAGTTGGCGAGGGGAAGATACGCAGTATTTT. Its translation is CASSWRGEDTQYF.

The V gene is TRBV12-3 or TRBV12-4, the J gene TRBJ2-3; the D gene is possibly TRBD2 (7 bases). The CDR3 extends over 15 amino acids. V shed 5 bases and J shed 3 bases, with 15 bases lying between them. The chain's CDR3 is CASSTLAGATDTQYF. For the CDR3, the DNA is TGTGCCAGCAGTACTCTCGCGGGGGCAACAGATACGCAGTATTTT.

The chain recombines TRBV20-1 with TRBJ2-3; D not certain. The germline V gene has CDR1 DFQATT and CDR2 SNEGSKA (reference sequence). The CDR3 length is 15 residues. Trimming took 3 bases from V and 0 from J, leaving 13 bases between them. The CDR3 DNA sequence: TGCAGTGCTAGGAAGACTCACACTAGCACAGATACGCAGTATTTT. It specifies CSARKTHTSTDTQYF.

The rearrangement uses TRBV12-3 or TRBV12-4 and TRBJ1-2, with D hard to call. The CDR3 sequence is 15 residues long. The ends were cut back, 6 bases at V and 4 bases at J, with 18 bases in the middle. CDR3 DNA sequence: TGTGCCAGCAGCCCTCTGACATCTCTCAGCTATGGCTACACCTTC. Its translation is CASSPLTSLSYGYTF.

V is TRBV20-1 and J is TRBJ2-3; no firm D call. The V and J ends lost 6 bases and 1 base respectively, with 17 bases between them. The CDR3 is 15 residues long. Germline lookup yields CDR1 DFQATT and CDR2 SNEGSKA (reference sequence). The CDR3 nucleotides are TGCAGTGCATTTGGACCGCCTTCTCGCACAGATACGCAGTATTTT. It codes for CSAFGPPSRTDTQYF.

The genes are TRBV12-3 or TRBV12-4 and TRBJ2-6; D not resolved. Trimming cost V 11 bases and J 0 bases, with 8 bases left between them. The CDR3 totals 13 residues. CDR3 amino acids: CALGDSGANVLTF. CDR3 in DNA: TGTGCCCTCGGAGACTCTGGGGCCAACGTCCTGACTTTC.

The CDR3 reads CASSRPCWSQPQHF. The CDR3 nucleotides are TGTGCCAGCAGCCGACCCTGTTGGTCCCAGCCCCAGCATTTT. This chain links TRBV21-1 with TRBJ1-5; the table assigns TRBD1, which was not confirmed against the DNA. TRBV21-1 is termed a pseudogene. CDR3 length equals 14 residues.